Presented here are 6 T cell receptor beta chains from one specimen sequenced in a study of T cell changes during pregnancy in multiple sclerosis. Here immunoSEQ multiplex PCR was the method, and the copy in TCRdb shows in-frame clones only, minus some. The repertoire includes about 62,000 clones, about nine tenths of them detected once, and 2.5% to 3.5% sits in the top ten. The sample was peripheral blood, taken in the second trimester of pregnancy. The receptors stem from a female donor in good health, enrolled as a control in a pregnancy study.

The rearrangement links TRBV2 to TRBJ1-2; D possibly corresponds to TRBD1 (6 bases). In germline, CDR1 is SNHLY, CDR2 FYNNEI. The CDR3 extends over 14 amino acids. V shed 6 bases and J shed 3 bases, with 14 bases lying between them. DNA for the CDR3: TGTGCCAGCAGAGCCAAGGACAGACACTATGGCTACACCTTC. Residues: CASRAKDRHYGYTF.

The chain joins TRBV7-2 to TRBJ2-7; D is possibly TRBD2 (5 bases). CDR1 is SGHTA, CDR2 FQGNSA, per germline. Trimming took 3 bases from V and 6 from J, leaving 9 bases between them. This CDR3 has 12 amino acids. The CDR3 region is CASSLRGLEQYF. The CDR3 DNA reads TGTGCCAGCAGCTTGAGAGGGCTCGAGCAGTACTTC.

The genes are TRBV7-3 and TRBJ1-1; TRBD1 matches 7 bases. Germline CDR1 reads SGHTA; CDR2 reads FQGTGA. CDR3 length: 13 amino acids. After removal of 5 bases from V and 5 bases from J, the junction contained 5 bases not matched to a gene. CDR3 nucleotide sequence: TGTGCCAGCAGCCGAGAGGGGGCAACTGAAGCTTTCTTT. This codes for CASSREGATEAFF.

This chain connects TRBV18 to TRBJ1-5; D is unresolved. Trimming shortened V by 6 bases and J by 3 bases, and 12 bases separated the two germline ends. The germline V gene has CDR1 KGHSH and CDR2 LQKENI. This CDR3 contains 14 residues. DNA for the CDR3: TGTGCCAGCTCCCCTGGGCTCCCCAATCAGCCCCAGCATTTT. Translation gives CASSPGLPNQPQHF. The full variable domain, in which reference TRBV18 and TRBJ1-5 provide the parts outside the CDR3, is NAGVMQNPRHLVRRRGQEARLRCSPMKGHSHVYWYRQLPEEGLKFMVYLQKENIIDESGMPKERFSAEFPKEGPSILRIQQVVRGDSAAYFCASSPGLPNQPQHFGDGTRLSIL.

This clone appeared a single time. The chain carries TRBV9 and TRBJ1-5, with 8 bases that match TRBD1. Germline V lookup: CDR1 SGDLS, CDR2 YYNGEE. V gave up 0 bases and J gave up 6 bases; unmatched junction bases: 5. This CDR3 comprises 15 residues. CDR3 loop: CASSVGSGGGQPQHF. DNA of the CDR3: TGTGCCAGCAGCGTAGGGTCAGGGGGCGGTCAGCCCCAGCATTTT.

The chain employs TRBV21-1 and TRBJ1-6; the table calls TRBD1, which could not be checked here. TRBV21-1 is given as a pseudogene. This CDR3 is 15 amino acids long. CDR3 nucleotide sequence: TGTGCCAGCAGCAAAGGGGACAGGGGTAGATCACCCCTCCACTTT. Encoded protein: CASSKGDRGRSPLHF.